The 28 T cell receptor beta chains listed next were all sequenced from one sample in a study of shared clonotypes between healthy human individuals. The protocol was immunoSEQ multiplex PCR, while the TCRdb copy is restricted to in-frame clones and leaves out a portion. The sample contains nearly 2 million clones, about 94% of which appear only once. Positive CCR7 selection of CD45RO-negative cells yielded the naive CD8 cells, and terminally differentiated effector memory CD45RA+ cells were excluded. The sequenced sample consisted of naive CD8+ T cells sorted from blood. The receptors were gathered from a man younger than 35 in good health.

This chain connects TRBV27 to TRBJ2-3, with 11 positions matching TRBD2. J was trimmed by 0 bases and V by 4 bases; bases with no gene match: 9. Germline CDR1 MNHEY, CDR2 SMNVEV (reference sequence). This CDR3 spans 18 amino acids. CDR3 nucleotides: TGTGCCAGCAGTTGGCAATCGGGACTAGCGGAGAGCACAGATACGCAGTATTTT. It translates to CASSWQSGLAESTDTQYF.

The chain employs TRBV2 and TRBJ1-1; possibly TRBD1 for D (5 bases). This CDR3 is 14 amino acids long. Trimming shortened V by 10 bases and J by 8 bases, and 23 bases separated the two germline ends. The germline V gene has CDR1 SNHLY and CDR2 FYNNEI. CDR3 in DNA: TGTGCCACCCAGTCAGGACCCGAGGGGTTAGAAGCTTTCTTT. This translates into CATQSGPEGLEAFF.

Comment on this clone: The identical CDR3 is also encoded by other nucleotide sequences in the sample. The rearrangement uses TRBV28 and TRBJ1-1; D is unclear. With 3 bases removed from V and 5 bases from J, the gap between germline ends came to 10 bases. CDR1 is MDHEN and CDR2 is SYDVKM in the germline V gene. The CDR3 totals 13 residues. The CDR3: CASSFGQPTEAFF. The DNA for the CDR3 is TGTGCCAGCAGTTTTGGGCAACCTACTGAAGCTTTCTTT. Full variable domain (outside the CDR3, taken from reference TRBV28 and TRBJ1-1): DVKVTQSSRYLVKRTGEKVFLECVQDMDHENMFWYRQDPGLGLRLIYFSYDVKMKEKGDIPEGYSVSREKKERFSLILESASTNQTSMYLCASSFGQPTEAFFGQGTRLTVV.

V gene TRBV19 combines with J gene TRBJ1-5; no firm D call. From germline, CDR1 is LNHDA and CDR2 SQIVND (reference sequence). The V end was cut by 3 bases, the J end by 1 base, with 7 bases between. CDR3 length equals 14 residues. CDR3 region: CASSMLDSNQPQHF. CDR3 DNA: TGTGCCAGTAGTATGCTGGACAGCAATCAGCCCCAGCATTTT. Drawing the rest from reference TRBV19 and TRBJ1-5, the complete variable domain is DGGITQSPKYLFRKEGQNVTLSCEQNLNHDAMYWYRQDPGQGLRLIYYSQIVNDFQKGDIAEGYSVSREKKESFPLTVTSAQKNPTAFYLCASSMLDSNQPQHFGDGTRLSIL.

The V call is TRBV30, the J call TRBJ1-2, with a weak D call TRBD1 (5 bases). The V gene's germline CDR1 is GTSNPN and CDR2 SVGIG (reference sequence). The CDR3 runs to 13 residues. The germline V and J ends were trimmed by 3 bases and 7 bases, with 15 bases remaining between them. In DNA, the CDR3 is TGTGCCTGGAGGTCGCAGGGTAAGGCTGGCTACACCTTC. Amino acid sequence: CAWRSQGKAGYTF.

The V call is TRBV29-1, the J call TRBJ2-1; D perhaps matches TRBD2 (7 bases). Germline V gene lookup returns CDR1 SQVTM and CDR2 ANQGSEA. The CDR3 loop spans 15 amino acids. Trimming removed 6 bases at V and 2 bases at J, with 17 bases between. This CDR3 reads CSVPIKGGPYNEQFF. CDR3 in DNA: TGCAGCGTGCCAATTAAGGGGGGGCCCTACAATGAGCAGTTCTTC.

This clone was seen only once. The sample has other DNA sequences that encode this CDR3 too. This chain uses TRBV27 with TRBJ2-2; 8 bases are a match to TRBD2. Trimming removed 5 bases from V and 6 bases from J; junction bases left unmatched: 2. The V gene's germline CDR1 is MNHEY and CDR2 SMNVEV (reference sequence). This CDR3 region has 13 residues. This CDR3 reads CASSPGLAGELFF. CDR3 nucleotides: TGTGCCAGCAGTCCGGGACTAGCCGGGGAGCTGTTTTTT.

Concerning this clone itself: Other DNA sequences in the sample encode the same CDR3. The chain joins TRBV4-3 to TRBJ2-5; D remains unclear. The V gene's germline CDR1 is LGHNA and CDR2 YSLEER. The germline V and J ends were trimmed by 0 bases and 3 bases, with 5 bases remaining between them. The CDR3 is 13 residues long. The CDR3: CASSQDLEETQYF. The DNA of the CDR3 is TGCGCCAGCAGCCAAGATTTGGAAGAGACCCAGTACTTC.

The CDR3 spells CASSPPGDRDPFGVYGYTF. The CDR3 coding sequence is TGTGCCAGCAGCCCCCCGGGGGACAGGGACCCCTTCGGCGTCTATGGCTACACCTTC. This rearrangement joins TRBV16 to TRBJ1-2; 9 positions match TRBD1. After removal of 4 bases from V and 4 bases from J, the junction contained 19 bases not matched to a gene. From germline, CDR1 is KGHSY and CDR2 FQNENV. The CDR3 loop spans 19 amino acids.

This clone was found a few times. The chain couples TRBV13 to TRBJ1-3, with 11 bases identical to TRBD1. After removal of 5 bases from V and 2 bases from J, the junction contained 8 bases not matched to a gene. The CDR3 totals 17 residues. CDR1 is PRHDT and CDR2 is FYEKMQ in the germline V gene (reference sequence). The CDR3 bases are TGTGCCAGCAGCCGGAGGACAGGGGGCTTGGCTGGAAACACCATATATTTT. Amino acid sequence: CASSRRTGGLAGNTIYF.

The chain uses TRBV19 and TRBJ2-2; TRBD1 matches at 7 bases. Germline CDR1 reads LNHDA; CDR2 reads SQIVND (reference sequence). Trimming cost V 3 bases and J 3 bases; bases outside gene matches: 4. There are 15 residues in the CDR3. CDR3 bases: TGTGCCAGTAGTATCGGTCAGGGGGACACCGGGGAGCTGTTTTTT. This codes for CASSIGQGDTGELFF.

This chain connects TRBV25-1 to TRBJ1-1; D gene ambiguous. Per germline, CDR1 MGHDK and CDR2 SYGVNS. V lost 1 base to trimming and J lost 2 bases, with 11 bases between them. The CDR3 is made up of 15 amino acids. In nucleotides, the CDR3 is TGTGCCAGCAGTGAATTCTTCGGCCAAAACACTGAAGCTTTCTTT. This encodes CASSEFFGQNTEAFF.

This chain connects TRBV13 to TRBJ2-3; 7 bases are shared with TRBD2. Germline assignment: CDR1 PRHDT and CDR2 FYEKMQ (reference sequence). J gave up 1 base and V 1 base, and 8 bases lay outside the gene matches. The CDR3 runs to 17 residues. Written as DNA, the CDR3 is TGTGCCAGCAGCTTAGTCACACTAGCGCTTGGCACAGATACGCAGTATTTT. Amino acid sequence: CASSLVTLALGTDTQYF.

This chain joins TRBV2 and TRBJ1-6, with a possible D match to TRBD1 (6 bases). From germline, CDR1 is SNHLY and CDR2 FYNNEI. The CDR3 is 15 residues long. The ends were cut back, 10 bases at V and 8 bases at J, with 21 bases in the middle. The CDR3 bases are TGTGCCACCGTACCATACAGGGACTTGGATTCACCCCTCCACTTT. This sequence encodes CATVPYRDLDSPLHF.

The rearrangement joins TRBV9 to TRBJ1-3; D uncertain. CDR1 and CDR2 (germline): SGDLS, YYNGEE. The V end lost 0 bases, the J end lost 6 bases, and 7 bases lay between the germline ends. The CDR3 contains 13 residues. The DNA of the CDR3 is TGTGCCAGCAGCGTAGGCTCCCAAAACACCATATATTTT. Translation: CASSVGSQNTIYF.

This chain links TRBV11-2 with TRBJ2-1, with a tentative D call TRBD1 (5 bases). Germline V gives CDR1 SGHAT, CDR2 FQNNGV. Trimming pared 4 bases from V and 9 bases from J, leaving 10 bases between. There are 12 residues in the CDR3. CDR3 DNA: TGTGCCAGCAGCTGGGGCGAAGGTGAGCAGTTCTTC. This codes for CASSWGEGEQFF. Full variable domain (rest looked up from reference TRBV11-2 and TRBJ2-1): EAGVAQSPRYKIIEKRQSVAFWCNPISGHATLYWYQQILGQGPKLLIQFQNNGVVDDSQLPKDRFSAERLKGVDSTLKIQPAKLEDSAVYLCASSWGEGEQFFGPGTRLTVL.

Concerning this clone itself: Other DNA sequences within the sample encode an identical CDR3. J is TRBJ1-6 and V is TRBV19; no reliable D call. From germline, CDR1 is LNHDA and CDR2 SQIVND (reference sequence). Trimming cost V 1 base and J 7 bases, with 2 bases left between them. The CDR3 sequence is 12 residues long. The CDR3 is CASSIGNSPLHF. CDR3 in DNA: TGTGCCAGTAGTATAGGCAATTCACCCCTCCACTTT.

CDR3: CAWSTTGDFYGYTF. The DNA for the CDR3 is TGTGCCTGGAGCACTACCGGGGATTTCTATGGCTACACCTTC. This sequence joins TRBV30 and TRBJ1-2; D ambiguous. The CDR3 is 14 amino acids. Germline CDR1 reads GTSNPN; CDR2 reads SVGIG (reference sequence). The V end was cut by 3 bases, the J end by 4 bases, with 15 bases between. The full variable domain, in which reference TRBV30 and TRBJ1-2 provide the parts outside the CDR3, is SQTIHQWPATLVQPVGSPLSLECTVEGTSNPNLYWYRQAAGRGLQLLFYSVGIGQISSEVPQNLSASRPQDRQFILSSKKLLLSDSGFYLCAWSTTGDFYGYTFGSGTRLTVV.

Concerning this clone: A junction boundary mismatches the germline segment, possibly from a read error. The chain links TRBV5-6 to TRBJ2-3; D is ambiguous. Germline V gene sequence: CDR1 SGHDT, CDR2 YYEEEE. There are 14 residues in the CDR3. DNA for the CDR3: TGTGCCAGCAACTTGGAAGGTTCTCCAGATACGCAGTATTTT. Its protein product is CASNLEGSPDTQYF.

Note on this clone: Other DNA sequences from this sample encode an identical CDR3 as well. The chain links TRBV27 to TRBJ1-1; D ambiguous. V was trimmed by 3 bases and J by 0 bases, leaving 11 bases between them. The CDR3 sequence is 15 residues long. Germline V gene data show CDR1 as MNHEY and CDR2 as SMNVEV (reference sequence). CDR3 loop: CASSLLGGLNTEAFF. CDR3 DNA sequence: TGTGCCAGCAGTTTGTTGGGCGGTCTGAACACTGAAGCTTTCTTT.

The chain combines TRBV6-5 with TRBJ1-4; possible D gene TRBD1, 5 bases. V lost 2 bases to trimming and J lost 8 bases, with 18 bases between them. CDR3 length: 16 amino acids. Germline CDR1 is MNHEY and CDR2 is SVGAGI. The CDR3 nucleotides are TGTGCCAGCAGTTACCTACCGCAGGGAGAAGGAGAAAAACTGTTTTTT. It codes for CASSYLPQGEGEKLFF.

V gene TRBV28 combines with J gene TRBJ2-2, with D possibly called TRBD1 or TRBD2 (5 bases each). The germline V and J ends were trimmed by 6 bases and 7 bases, with 9 bases remaining between them. The CDR3 covers 12 residues. The germline V gene encodes CDR1 MDHEN and CDR2 SYDVKM. The CDR3 DNA follows: TGTGCCAGCAGGGGGGACGGCGGGGAGCTGTTTTTT. Its protein product is CASRGDGGELFF.

This chain joins TRBV4-1 and TRBJ2-1; 8 positions match TRBD2. The CDR3 extends over 16 amino acids. Germline CDR1 is MGHRA and CDR2 is YSYEKL. J was trimmed by 4 bases and V by 4 bases; bases with no gene match: 9. CDR3: CASSPPGGGRYNEQFF. In nucleotides, the CDR3 is TGCGCCAGCAGCCCGCCCGGGGGCGGGAGGTACAATGAGCAGTTCTTC.

Remarks on this clone: The same CDR3 is also encoded by other DNA sequences in this sample. The rearrangement links TRBV29-1 to TRBJ1-1; D gene ambiguous. The ends were cut back, 4 bases at V and 2 bases at J, with 5 bases in the middle. CDR3 length: 11 amino acids. Germline assignment: CDR1 SQVTM and CDR2 ANQGSEA. CDR3 region: CSVVSNTEAFF. CDR3 DNA: TGCAGCGTTGTGTCTAACACTGAAGCTTTCTTT. Full variable domain (remainder filled in from reference TRBV29-1 and TRBJ1-1): SAVISQKPSRDICQRGTSLTIQCQVDSQVTMMFWYRQQPGQSLTLIATANQGSEATYESGFVIDKFPISRPNLTFSTLTVSNMSPEDSSIYLCSVVSNTEAFFGQGTRLTVV.

The rearrangement joins TRBV27 to TRBJ2-7, with 7 bases lining up with TRBD2. The V and J ends lost 7 bases and 0 bases, in that order; junction bases with no gene match: 6. The germline CDR1 and CDR2 sequences are MNHEY and SMNVEV (reference sequence). CDR3 length equals 14 residues. The CDR3 nucleotides read TGTGCCAGCAAAGCGGGGCGGGTCTCCTACGAGCAGTACTTC. Amino acids: CASKAGRVSYEQYF.

In regard to this clone: Other DNA variants within this sample encode the same CDR3. The rearrangement joins TRBV7-8 to TRBJ1-1; no definite D call. In germline, CDR1 is SGHVS, CDR2 FQNEAQ. The CDR3 runs to 12 residues. V was cut by 5 bases and J by 0 bases, with 4 bases left in between. DNA for the CDR3: TGTGCCAGCAGCCTCATGAACACTGAAGCTTTCTTT. This sequence encodes CASSLMNTEAFF.

In regard to this clone: This sample includes further DNA sequences coding for the same CDR3. The V call is TRBV9, the J call TRBJ2-3; D is unclear. CDR1 and CDR2 from the germline V gene are SGDLS and YYNGEE. This CDR3 has 13 residues. V was clipped by 0 bases and J by 2 bases, with 4 bases between them. This CDR3 is CASSVGNTDTQYF. CDR3 sequence (DNA): TGTGCCAGCAGCGTAGGGAACACAGATACGCAGTATTTT.

This sequence joins TRBV11-3 and TRBJ1-2, with TRBD1 matching over 9 bases. The CDR3 extends over 18 amino acids. The germline V gene encodes CDR1 SGHNT and CDR2 YENEEA. The V gene end was trimmed by 4 bases and the J gene end by 5 bases; junction bases not matched to a gene: 17. CDR3 region: CASSSFNGQGPGRYGYTF. The CDR3 DNA is TGTGCCAGCAGCTCTTTCAATGGACAGGGGCCCGGTAGGTATGGCTACACCTTC.